The 13 T cell receptor beta chains below all came from one sample that was sequenced in a study of patients and donors after allogeneic stem cell transplantation. TCRdb reanalysed the RT-PCR reads using MiXCR and keeps one entry per CDR3 protein. The profile shows 150,000 to 250,000 distinct CDR3 sequences, 40% to 45% of them singletons. The specimen sequenced was blood, either unsorted or a sorted T cell fraction (not recorded which). Every receptor here comes from a human donor who was either an allogeneic HSCT recipient or a stem cell or donor lymphocyte infusion donor (not recorded which). It is not recorded whose cells these are; they may come from a transplant donor.

The V and J genes are TRBV6-5 and TRBJ2-1; 8 bases are shared with TRBD2. In germline, CDR1 is MNHEY, CDR2 SVGAGI. This CDR3 is built from 14 residues. Trimming at V came to 8 bases and at J to 7 bases, leaving 10 bases not matched to a gene. CDR3 in DNA: TGTGCCAGCGGGAGACTAGCGTCGAAGAATGAGCAGTTCTTC. It specifies CASGRLASKNEQFF.

The count of this clonotype is one. CDR3 in amino acids: CASTSFGETQYF. The CDR3 DNA is TGTGCCAGCACCTCCTTCGGGGAGACCCAGTACTTC. The chain joins TRBV6-6 to TRBJ2-5; no reliable D call. CDR3 size: 12 residues. The germline V gene encodes CDR1 MNHNY and CDR2 SVGAGI (reference sequence). The V gene lost 7 bases and the J gene lost 5 bases, with 11 bases spanning the gap.

This rearrangement joins TRBV6-1 to TRBJ2-7; D gene uncertain. This CDR3 comprises 12 residues. Germline-derived CDR1 and CDR2 are MNHNS and SASEGT. Trimming cost V 5 bases and J 2 bases, with 7 bases left between them. The DNA of the CDR3 is TGTGCCAGCAGTCCACAGACCTACGAGCAGTACTTC. Amino acid sequence: CASSPQTYEQYF.

This clonotype was found once. This sequence joins TRBV9 and TRBJ1-4, with D possibly matching TRBD1 (6 bases). With 0 bases removed from V and 4 bases from J, the gap between germline ends came to 10 bases. Germline V gives CDR1 SGDLS, CDR2 YYNGEE. This CDR3 has 15 residues. CDR3 protein: CASSVEQGGNEKLFF. As DNA, the CDR3 is TGTGCCAGCAGCGTAGAACAGGGAGGTAATGAAAAACTGTTTTTT.

The chain has TRBV12-3 or TRBV12-4 and TRBJ1-2; no clear D gene. Trimming removed 8 bases at V and 5 bases at J, with 6 bases between. The CDR3 has 10 residues. The CDR3 protein is CASGSYGYTF. CDR3 DNA: TGTGCCAGCGGGAGTTATGGCTACACCTTC.

This clonotype has only a few counts. The J gene is TRBJ1-4, the V gene TRBV5-1; 7 bases match TRBD1. The trim removed 1 base at V and 8 bases at J, leaving 8 bases unmatched. Looked up from germline, CDR1 is SGHRS and CDR2 is YFSETQ. This CDR3 has 15 amino acids. CDR3 DNA: TGCGCCAGCAGCTTGAGTTACAGGGGAGGCGAAAAACTGTTTTTT. Protein product: CASSLSYRGGEKLFF.

This clonotype was counted once. The genes are TRBV12-3 or TRBV12-4 and TRBJ2-3, with 8 nucleotides matching TRBD1. J was trimmed by 6 bases and V by 6 bases; bases with no gene match: 5. The length of the CDR3 is 13 residues. CDR3 bases: TGTGCCAGCAGCCCGACAGGGGAGGATACGCAGTATTTT. Amino acid sequence: CASSPTGEDTQYF.

The chain carries TRBV9 and TRBJ2-5, with D perhaps given as TRBD1 or TRBD2 (5 bases each). Germline V gene lookup returns CDR1 SGDLS and CDR2 YYNGEE. Trimming stripped 0 bases from V and 4 bases from J, with 7 bases between. The CDR3 runs 13 residues. The CDR3 bases are TGTGCCAGCAGCGTAGGAGGGGTAGAGACCCAGTACTTC. It yields the protein CASSVGGVETQYF.

The V gene is TRBV12-3 or TRBV12-4, the J gene TRBJ1-2; the D gene is possibly TRBD1 (6 bases). V lost 6 bases and J 4 bases, leaving 18 bases between the germline ends. This CDR3 spans 15 amino acids. The CDR3 region has the DNA TGTGCCAGCAGCCCTTCCGGACAGAGCGCCTATGGCTACACCTTC. Amino acid sequence: CASSPSGQSAYGYTF.

The chain carries TRBV29-1 and TRBJ1-2; D may be TRBD1 (5 bases). This CDR3 is built from 14 residues. Germline lookup yields CDR1 SQVTM and CDR2 ANQGSEA. The V gene lost 5 bases and the J gene lost 2 bases, with 15 bases spanning the gap. The chain's CDR3 is CSVTHGTGNYGYTF. CDR3 DNA: TGCAGCGTTACTCATGGGACTGGAAACTATGGCTACACCTTC.

This chain links TRBV12-3 or TRBV12-4 with TRBJ1-1, with TRBD1 as a possible D gene (6 bases). The V end was cut by 7 bases, the J end by 6 bases, with 12 bases between. The CDR3 covers 12 residues. CDR3 loop: CASTPGQPEAFF. The CDR3 DNA reads as TGTGCCAGCACGCCGGGACAACCTGAAGCTTTCTTT.

The V gene is TRBV27, the J gene TRBJ1-6; TRBD1 agrees at 8 bases. The junction had 10 bases not matched to a gene; V was cut back by 5 bases and J by 7 bases. The germline gives CDR1 MNHEY, CDR2 SMNVEV (reference sequence). The CDR3 totals 16 residues. The CDR3 nucleotides are TGTGCCAGCAGTGACGTTCAGGGGGCGGGCAATTCACCCCTCCACTTT. It yields the protein CASSDVQGAGNSPLHF.

The rearrangement joins TRBV20-1 to TRBJ2-1; TRBD2 agrees at 11 bases. CDR1 is DFQATT and CDR2 is SNEGSKA in the germline V gene (reference sequence). With 6 bases clipped from V and 4 bases from J, the junction kept 8 bases outside the gene matches. The CDR3 is made up of 15 amino acids. The CDR3 bases are TGCAGTGCCACATCCGGGACTAGCGGTTACAATGAGCAGTTCTTC. It is translated as CSATSGTSGYNEQFF.